The rows below give T cell receptor beta chains drawn from one sample of a study of blood T cell repertoires in COVID-19. Assay: immunoSEQ multiplex PCR; the TCRdb copy retains only in-frame clones and omits some. The sample yields 250,000 to 350,000 clones, 70% to 90% seen once. Sequencing was performed on peripheral blood. Every receptor here comes from a woman in her fifties or sixties with acute or convalescent COVID-19. The CDR3 runs from the conserved cysteine through the conserved F or W. The order of the fields is D gene, V gene, J gene, clone size, CDR3 DNA, CDR3 protein. A D gene is named only where the DNA matches it firmly. Clone size is stated in some rows and not others, as once, few, many or a class when expanded.

D gene: NA; V gene: TRBV24-1; J gene: TRBJ2-2; clone size: NA; CDR3 DNA: TGTGCCACCAGTGATCCCGGACACCAAAACACCGGGGAGCTGTTTTTT; CDR3 protein: CATSDPGHQNTGELFF
D gene: TRBD1; V gene: TRBV6-6; J gene: TRBJ2-1; clone size: NA; CDR3 DNA: TGTGCCAGCAGTCAACAGGGGGCAAGTTCTGCCTATGAGCAGTTCTTC; CDR3 protein: CASSQQGASSAYEQFF
D gene: NA; V gene: TRBV7-9; J gene: TRBJ1-6; clone size: NA; CDR3 DNA: TGTGCCAGCAGCTTAGGATTGACGGGTCCTAATTCACCCCTCCACTTT; CDR3 protein: CASSLGLTGPNSPLHF
D gene: NA; V gene: TRBV9; J gene: TRBJ1-1; clone size: NA; CDR3 DNA: TGTGCCAGCAGCGCCCCCCGCCCGGGGAACACTGAAGCTTTCTTT; CDR3 protein: CASSAPRPGNTEAFF
D gene: TRBD2; V gene: TRBV19; J gene: TRBJ2-1; clone size: NA; CDR3 DNA: TGTGCCAGTAGTAGTGGGACTAGCGGGGCAAATGAGCAGTTCTTC; CDR3 protein: CASSSGTSGANEQFF
D gene: TRBD1; V gene: TRBV28; J gene: TRBJ2-3; clone size: NA; CDR3 DNA: TGTGCCAGCACCGTTGGGACAGGGGGAACAGATACGCAGTATTTT; CDR3 protein: CASTVGTGGTDTQYF
D gene: TRBD1; V gene: TRBV4-1; J gene: TRBJ2-2; clone size: NA; CDR3 DNA: TGCGCCAGCAGCCAGCTACAGGGGCACTCGAACACCGGGGAGCTGTTTTTT; CDR3 protein: CASSQLQGHSNTGELFF
D gene: TRBD1; V gene: TRBV7-9; J gene: TRBJ2-7; clone size: NA; CDR3 DNA: TGTGCCAGCAGCTTAGCGGGACAGGGGGCACACGAGCAGTACTTC; CDR3 protein: CASSLAGQGAHEQYF
D gene: NA; V gene: TRBV19; J gene: TRBJ1-2; clone size: NA; CDR3 DNA: TGTGCCAGTAGTATAGGGGCCTTCTATGGCTACACCTTC; CDR3 protein: CASSIGAFYGYTF
D gene: NA; V gene: TRBV9; J gene: TRBJ1-6; clone size: NA; CDR3 DNA: TGTGCCAGCAGCGTAGAAACAGGGAATAATTCACCCCTCCACTTT; CDR3 protein: CASSVETGNNSPLHF
D gene: NA; V gene: TRBV7-8; J gene: TRBJ1-4; clone size: NA; CDR3 DNA: TGTGCCAGCAGCTACGGGGGGACTAATGAAAAACTGTTTTTT; CDR3 protein: CASSYGGTNEKLFF
D gene: NA; V gene: TRBV18; J gene: TRBJ1-2; clone size: NA; CDR3 DNA: TGTGCCAGCTCACCACAGAAGGGGACTGATGGCTACACCTTC; CDR3 protein: CASSPQKGTDGYTF
D gene: NA; V gene: TRBV4-2; J gene: TRBJ2-3; clone size: NA; CDR3 DNA: TGTGCCAGCAGCCAAGAGGGCGAGTCCAGCACAGATACGCAGTATTTT; CDR3 protein: CASSQEGESSTDTQYF
D gene: NA; V gene: TRBV4-3; J gene: TRBJ1-2; clone size: NA; CDR3 DNA: TGCGCCAGCAGCCAAGGGAGGATCTTGAACTATGGCTACACCTTC; CDR3 protein: CASSQGRILNYGYTF
D gene: NA; V gene: TRBV6-1; J gene: TRBJ1-4; clone size: NA; CDR3 DNA: TGTGCCAGCAGTGAAGGCGGGGGCGGGGAAAAACTGTTTTTT; CDR3 protein: CASSEGGGGEKLFF
D gene: NA; V gene: TRBV6-5; J gene: TRBJ1-1; clone size: once; CDR3 DNA: TGTGCCAGCAGTCCTACAGGGAACACTGAAGCTTTCTTT; CDR3 protein: CASSPTGNTEAFF